The T cell receptor (beta chain) under discussion was sequenced for a study of blood T cells in healthy people across ages. Overall study findings and caveats: Across samples, TCR beta diversity tracked strongly with naive T cell percentage.

On this clonotype itself: Its antigen remains unidentified.

Each of the donors had roughly 9.4 milliliters of peripheral blood drawn into EDTA-treated Vacutainer tubes. V was clipped by 0 bases and J by 4 bases, with 10 bases between them. CDR3 length: 14 amino acids. CDR1 and CDR2 from the germline V gene are SQVTM and ANQGSEA. With a J-beta primer mix and a sample-barcoded 5' primer, a second PCR ran about 7 to 12 cycles. Each TCR beta cDNA got a 12-nucleotide random molecular identifier. Each of the samples gave a minimum of 2.5 million paired-end reads that contained CDR3. TCRdb used MiXCR to reprocess the 5' RACE reads, holding one entry per CDR3 protein. The table shows approximately 1,700,000 distinct CDR3 sequences, with roughly two fifths occurring only once.

The TCR originated in a human donor in good health. The V gene is TRBV29-1, the J gene TRBJ2-1, with a tentative D call TRBD2 (5 bases). Sequences were obtained from blood. The CDR3 DNA follows: TGCAGCGTTGAAGACGGGATTCTTTACAATGAGCAGTTCTTC. It codes for CSVEDGILYNEQFF.